These T cell receptor beta chains were read from a single sample in a study of cytomegalovirus exposure and HLA in healthy donors. This table comes from immunoSEQ multiplex PCR, and its TCRdb copy is limited to in-frame clones, with some not included. The sample records roughly 200,000 clones, about 9% being singletons. Sequenced sample: PBMCs. These receptors originate from a woman in her 30s in good health and CMV-seropositive. Both conserved end residues are part of each CDR3. D genes are given only for firm matches. The size field is filled for only some rows; it gives once, few, many or a size class.

v_gene	j_gene	d_gene	len	abundance	CDR3aa	CDR3nt
TRBV7-7	TRBJ2-3	-	16	-	CASSLGGRISTDTQYF	TGTGCCAGCAGCTTAGGGGGCCGTATTAGCACAGATACGCAGTATTTT
TRBV6-6	TRBJ1-2	-	13	few	CASSGEVSYGYTF	TGTGCCAGCAGTGGGGAGGTTTCCTATGGCTACACCTTC
TRBV9	TRBJ2-3	TRBD2	17	-	CASSTGLAGASTDTQYF	TGTGCCAGCAGCACCGGACTAGCGGGGGCTAGCACAGATACGCAGTATTTT
TRBV18	TRBJ1-5	-	17	few	CASSPPTAGLDNQPQHF	TGTGCCAGCTCACCACCCACCGCGGGTCTGGACAATCAGCCCCAGCATTTT
TRBV5-4	TRBJ2-1	-	11	-	CASSRYNEQFF	TGTGCCAGCAGCCGTTACAATGAGCAGTTCTTC
TRBV2	TRBJ2-3	-	12	few	CASSAGYDTQYF	TGTGCCAGCAGTGCGGGATACGATACGCAGTATTTT
TRBV7-2	TRBJ2-3	TRBD2	15	-	CASSSRTSGTDTQYF	TGTGCCAGCAGCTCCCGGACTAGCGGCACAGATACGCAGTATTTT
TRBV9	TRBJ2-1	-	14	-	CASSVTGASYEQFF	TGTGCCAGCAGCGTCACGGGAGCAAGTTATGAGCAGTTCTTC
TRBV6-1	TRBJ1-2	TRBD1	18	-	CASSERVGTGGSDYGYTF	TGTGCCAGCAGTGAACGAGTGGGGACAGGGGGCAGTGACTATGGCTACACCTTC
TRBV7-9	TRBJ2-7	-	15	-	CASSKTSTSSYEQYF	TGTGCCAGCAGCAAAACTAGCACCAGCTCCTACGAGCAGTACTTC
TRBV30	TRBJ1-2	-	14	-	CAWSVSQVGRGYTF	TGTGCCTGGAGTGTAAGTCAGGTGGGGAGAGGCTACACCTTC
TRBV6-6	TRBJ1-4	-	13	medium-sized	CASRIATNEKLFF	TGTGCCAGCAGGATAGCAACTAATGAAAAACTGTTTTTT
TRBV27	TRBJ2-1	-	13	-	CASRILGSNEQFF	TGTGCCAGCAGAATACTAGGTTCTAATGAGCAGTTCTTC
TRBV29-1	TRBJ1-5	TRBD1	13	-	CSVRTGGNQPQHF	TGCAGCGTCCGGACAGGGGGCAATCAGCCCCAGCATTTT
TRBV5-1	TRBJ2-3	-	14	few	CASSLGADTDTQYF	TGCGCCAGCAGCTTGGGAGCGGACACAGATACGCAGTATTTT
TRBV2	TRBJ2-7	-	15	-	CASASPRTATYEQYF	TGTGCCAGTGCCTCCCCAAGGACTGCGACCTACGAGCAGTACTTC
TRBV9	TRBJ2-1	-	12	few	CASSPQARGQFF	TGTGCCAGCAGCCCCCAGGCCAGGGGGCAGTTCTTC
TRBV7-2	TRBJ2-5	-	14	-	CASSPHGGEETQYF	TGTGCCAGCAGCCCACACGGAGGCGAAGAGACCCAGTACTTC
TRBV10-2	TRBJ2-3	TRBD1	15	-	CATTQGVRGTDTQYF	TGCGCCACCACACAGGGGGTAAGAGGTACAGATACGCAGTATTTT
TRBV5-1	TRBJ2-3	TRBD1	14	-	CASSAGQGGNTQYF	TGCGCCAGCAGCGCTGGACAGGGTGGAAATACGCAGTATTTT
TRBV15	TRBJ2-1	TRBD2	15	few	CATSHGLAGDNEQFF	TGTGCCACCAGCCACGGACTAGCGGGGGACAATGAGCAGTTCTTC
TRBV19	TRBJ1-2	TRBD1	13	few	CASSLQGADGYTF	TGTGCCAGTAGTTTACAGGGGGCGGATGGCTACACCTTC
TRBV4-1	TRBJ1-5	-	13	-	CASSPTRGQPQHF	TGCGCCAGCAGCCCTACTAGGGGGCAGCCCCAGCATTTT
TRBV5-1	TRBJ1-1	-	13	-	CASSLDTNTEAFF	TGCGCCAGCAGCTTAGACACGAACACTGAAGCTTTCTTT
TRBV9	TRBJ1-2	-	15	few	CASSSQGGHGYGYTF	TGTGCCAGCAGCTCCCAAGGGGGACACGGATATGGCTACACCTTC
TRBV29-1	TRBJ1-2	TRBD1	15	few	CSVMGQVSSNYGYTF	TGCAGCGTTATGGGACAGGTTTCCTCTAACTATGGCTACACCTTC
TRBV7-9	TRBJ2-1	TRBD2	16	-	CASSSPGLAVYNEQFF	TGTGCCAGCAGCTCCCCGGGACTAGCTGTATACAATGAGCAGTTCTTC
TRBV2	TRBJ1-2	TRBD1	14	-	CASSLQGAPYGYTF	TGTGCCAGCAGTTTACAGGGGGCTCCATATGGCTACACCTTC
TRBV7-9	TRBJ1-2	TRBD1	15	few	CASSFRDRVLSGYTF	TGTGCCAGCAGCTTCCGGGACAGGGTGTTGAGTGGCTACACCTTC
TRBV19	TRBJ2-7	-	14	-	CASSTDRPPYEQYF	TGTGCCAGTTCCACCGACAGACCCCCCTACGAGCAGTACTTC
TRBV4-1	TRBJ2-1	TRBD2	17	-	CASSHHQVAGGPGEQFF	TGCGCCAGCAGCCATCACCAAGTAGCGGGAGGGCCCGGTGAGCAGTTCTTC
TRBV30	TRBJ2-1	TRBD2	12	-	CAWNRDSGREFF	TGTGCCTGGAACCGGGATAGCGGGAGGGAGTTCTTC
TRBV5-8	TRBJ1-5	-	16	-	CASSVHGGPRNQPQHF	TGTGCCAGCAGCGTCCATGGAGGGCCTCGCAATCAGCCCCAGCATTTT
TRBV18	TRBJ1-2	TRBD1	14	few	CASSMTGLRNGYTF	TGTGCCAGCTCAATGACAGGGCTCAGAAATGGCTACACCTTC
TRBV12-5	TRBJ2-1	-	14	few	CASGLVGDRNEQFF	TGTGCTAGTGGTTTGGTGGGAGATCGGAATGAGCAGTTCTTC
TRBV28	TRBJ2-1	TRBD2	12	few	CASSSGRFKQFF	TGTGCCAGCTCTAGCGGGAGGTTTAAGCAGTTCTTC
TRBV6-1	TRBJ2-4	TRBD2	18	-	CASSEVGTSGLAKNIQYF	TGTGCCAGCAGTGAAGTAGGGACTAGCGGGTTAGCCAAAAACATTCAGTACTTC
TRBV2	TRBJ2-5	TRBD1	18	few	CASSQNRRLTGGRETQYF	TGTGCCAGCAGCCAGAATCGGAGGCTAACAGGGGGCAGGGAGACCCAGTACTTC
TRBV20-1	TRBJ2-1	-	11	few	CSVQRYNEQFF	TGCAGTGTTCAGCGCTACAATGAGCAGTTCTTC
TRBV15	TRBJ2-2	-	15	-	CATSREGRDTGELFF	TGTGCCACCAGCAGAGAGGGCAGGGACACCGGGGAGCTGTTTTTT
TRBV10-1	TRBJ2-5	-	15	-	CASSEYSGLGETQYF	TGCGCCAGCAGTGAGTACTCGGGACTGGGAGAGACCCAGTACTTC
TRBV5-8	TRBJ2-2	TRBD2	15	-	CASSFSLAGAGELFF	TGTGCCAGCAGCTTCTCACTAGCGGGAGCCGGGGAGCTGTTTTTT
TRBV5-1	TRBJ2-2	TRBD2	16	-	CASSLFGEGNTGELFF	TGCGCCAGCAGCTTGTTCGGGGAGGGGAACACCGGGGAGCTGTTTTTT
TRBV4-1	TRBJ2-7	TRBD1	16	few	CASSQVAGQGTYEQYF	TGCGCCAGCAGCCAAGTGGCTGGACAGGGTACCTACGAGCAGTACTTC
TRBV5-4	TRBJ2-1	TRBD2	17	-	CASSGGTSGISYNEQFF	TGTGCCAGCAGCGGAGGGACTAGCGGGATCTCCTACAATGAGCAGTTCTTC
TRBV30	TRBJ2-7	-	11	few	CAWSVGEEQYF	TGTGCCTGGAGTGTAGGGGAAGAGCAGTACTTC
TRBV25-1	TRBJ2-7	-	12	-	CASRVDNYEQYF	TGTGCCAGCAGGGTGGACAATTACGAGCAGTACTTC
TRBV6-1	TRBJ1-4	TRBD1	15	few	CASSRPGQANEKLFF	TGTGCCAGCAGTAGACCGGGACAGGCTAATGAAAAACTGTTTTTT
TRBV29-1	TRBJ1-1	TRBD1	13	-	CSPDREEDTEAFF	TGCAGCCCCGACAGGGAGGAAGACACTGAAGCTTTCTTT
TRBV2	TRBJ1-5	-	13	-	CASSGHPNQPQHF	TGTGCCAGTTCGGGACACCCTAATCAGCCCCAGCATTTT
TRBV7-2	TRBJ1-5	TRBD1	17	-	CASSLFQGASGNQPQHF	TGTGCCAGCAGCCTGTTCCAGGGGGCATCCGGCAATCAGCCCCAGCATTTT
TRBV6-1	TRBJ2-2	TRBD2	18	few	CASSESQGSGGNTGELFF	TGTGCCAGCAGTGAATCTCAGGGTAGCGGGGGGAACACCGGGGAGCTGTTTTTT
TRBV5-1	TRBJ2-5	-	14	-	CASSLGTTQETQYF	TGCGCCAGCAGCTTGGGAACTACACAAGAGACCCAGTACTTC
TRBV2	TRBJ2-3	TRBD2	14	-	CASSWTSDRDTQYF	TGTGCCAGCAGTTGGACTAGCGACCGAGATACGCAGTATTTT
TRBV5-1	TRBJ1-1	-	14	few	CASGPSGWDTEAFF	TGCGCCAGCGGCCCCTCGGGGTGGGACACTGAAGCTTTCTTT
TRBV2	TRBJ2-5	TRBD1	11	-	CASRQGETQYF	TGTGCCAGCAGACAGGGGGAGACCCAGTACTTC